A selection of T cell receptor beta chains follows, all from one sample in a study of radiation and T cells in renal cell carcinoma. TCRdb keeps only in-frame clones here, not all; method: immunoSEQ multiplex PCR. The data hold roughly 15,000 clones, with around 62% observed a single time. The specimen comprised tumor tissue, sampled from a patient whose treatment was nephrectomy without radiotherapy. Every receptor here comes from a man in his 60s with renal cell carcinoma. Each CDR3 is given with its conserved first and last residue. Each record gives: clone size, D gene, V gene, J gene, CDR3 protein, CDR3 DNA. A D gene is named only where the DNA matches it firmly. Size tells how often a clone was seen (once, few, many) or the class of an expanded clone, and some rows leave it out.

>NA|TRBD2|TRBV7-9|TRBJ2-5
CASSLTSGGVETQYF
TGTGCCAGCAGCCTAACTAGCGGGGGTGTAGAGACCCAGTACTTC
>NA|NA|TRBV27|TRBJ2-1
CATAGGSFNEQFF
TGTGCCACCGCGGGTGGCAGTTTCAATGAGCAGTTCTTC
>NA|NA|TRBV10-3|TRBJ1-1
CAISESTSNTEAFF
TGTGCCATCAGTGAGTCGACAAGTAACACTGAAGCTTTCTTT
>NA|TRBD1|TRBV15|TRBJ1-2
CATSRDLLAQGAGGYTF
TGTGCCACCAGCAGAGATTTGCTCGCACAGGGGGCAGGTGGCTACACCTTC
>NA|NA|TRBV7-2|TRBJ2-4
CASSFAVEGSIQYF
TGTGCCAGCAGCTTTGCGGTTGAGGGGTCCATTCAGTACTTC
>NA|NA|TRBV9|TRBJ2-1
CASSTRQSSYNEQFF
TGTGCCAGCAGCACAAGACAGTCGTCCTACAATGAGCAGTTCTTC
>NA|NA|TRBV14|TRBJ2-3
CASSQQFASTDTQYF
TGTGCCAGCAGCCAACAGTTTGCTAGCACAGATACGCAGTATTTT
>once|NA|TRBV2|TRBJ2-3
CASSPSFGTGDADTQYF
TGTGCCAGCAGCCCCAGCTTCGGGACGGGCGATGCAGATACGCAGTATTTT
>NA|NA|TRBV25-1|TRBJ2-2
CASSESGKANTGELFF
TGTGCCAGCAGTGAATCAGGTAAAGCGAACACCGGGGAGCTGTTTTTT
>once|TRBD2|TRBV4-3|TRBJ2-1
CASSQLAGPLNEQFF
TGCGCCAGCAGCCAACTAGCGGGTCCCTTGAATGAGCAGTTCTTC
>few|NA|TRBV7-9|TRBJ1-2
CASSLGTSFLGYGYTF
TGTGCCAGCAGCTTAGGGACCTCTTTCCTTGGCTATGGCTACACCTTC
>NA|TRBD2|TRBV5-6|TRBJ2-1
CASILAGAYNEQFF
TGTGCCAGCATCCTAGCGGGGGCTTACAATGAGCAGTTCTTC
>NA|NA|TRBV5-3|TRBJ2-2
CARSLRRVGCAGELFF
TGTGCCAGAAGCTTGCGCAGGGTCGGGTGTGCCGGGGAGCTGTTTTTT
>once|TRBD1|TRBV9|TRBJ2-3
CASSVTGNADTQYF
TGTGCCAGCAGCGTGACAGGGAACGCAGATACGCAGTATTTT
>once|NA|TRBV27|TRBJ2-3
CASSPFGRTDTQYF
TGTGCCAGCAGTCCTTTCGGCCGCACAGATACGCAGTATTTT
>NA|NA|TRBV27|TRBJ1-1
CASSINSGQNTEAFF
TGTGCCAGCAGTATAAACTCGGGACAGAACACTGAAGCTTTCTTT
>few|NA|TRBV5-5|TRBJ2-1
CASSLGAGWMFF
TGTGCCAGCAGCTTGGGGGCAGGGTGGATGTTCTTC